The TCR beta chain described here comes from a study of blood T cell repertoires in COVID-19. The V and J ends lost 5 bases and 1 base respectively, with 14 bases between them. The germline CDR1 and CDR2 sequences are MNHEY and SVGEGT. The CDR3 extends over 15 amino acids. The data were produced by immunoSEQ multiplex PCR, yet TCRdb's version contains in-frame clones alone and is incomplete. The sample lists some 200,000 clones, roughly 77% occurring once. The sequence was collected from a man aged 35-49 years who had recovered from COVID-19. Input material: PBMCs or T cells enriched from blood (not recorded which). V usage is TRBV6-2 or TRBV6-3 and J usage is TRBJ2-5, with a weak D call TRBD1 (6 bases). The CDR3 coding sequence is TGTGCCAGCAGTCCAGTGGGGGCGGTCCAAGAGACCCAGTACTTC. Protein sequence: CASSPVGAVQETQYF.